This T cell receptor beta chain was recovered during a study of cytomegalovirus exposure and HLA in healthy donors. Broader study findings: Earlier findings revealed that most TCR beta V segments proved productive either about 90% or about 30% of the time.

The PCR made use of 60 Vbeta and 13 Jbeta primers. Assay used: immunoSEQ multiplex PCR; TCRdb lists only in-frame clones, some missing. The sample comprises roughly 140,000 clones, about 68% of which are singletons, and more than 1.2% rests with the top ten. Donors counted as nominally healthy when sampled, yet unrecorded immune exposures were likely. The germline gives CDR1 SGHTA, CDR2 FQGNSA. The length of the CDR3 is 13 residues. The V gene lost 0 bases and the J gene lost 10 bases, with 10 bases spanning the gap. Of note for this clone: Its antigen remains unknown.

The sequencing input was PBMCs. This clonotype was obtained from a man younger than 35 in good health and CMV-seronegative. The rearrangement uses TRBV7-2 and TRBJ2-1; the D gene is possibly TRBD2 (5 bases). CDR3 in amino acids: CASSLAGANEQFF. CDR3 bases: TGTGCCAGCAGCTTAGCGGGAGCCAACGAGCAGTTCTTC.